This T cell receptor (beta chain) was captured by sequencing in a study of type 1 and type 2 diabetes patients. The PCR template was genomic DNA. The TCR beta CDR3 region was amplified using 30 forward and 13 reverse primers. TCRdb ran MiXCR on the multiplex PCR reads and lists one entry per CDR3 protein. The table lists some 250,000 distinct CDR3 sequences, around 47% of them singletons. Germline V gives CDR1 MNHNY, CDR2 SVGAGI (reference sequence). Trimming cost V 9 bases and J 1 base; bases outside gene matches: 7. This CDR3 comprises 14 residues. The sequencing input was peripheral blood mononuclear cells (PBMCs). The receptor was derived from a man aged 18 to 29 with type 2 diabetes. The rearrangement uses TRBV6-6 and TRBJ2-3; 7 nucleotides match TRBD2. The CDR3 spells CASCSGPGTDTQYF. The CDR3 DNA follows: TGTGCCAGTTGTAGCGGGCCAGGCACAGATACGCAGTATTTT.